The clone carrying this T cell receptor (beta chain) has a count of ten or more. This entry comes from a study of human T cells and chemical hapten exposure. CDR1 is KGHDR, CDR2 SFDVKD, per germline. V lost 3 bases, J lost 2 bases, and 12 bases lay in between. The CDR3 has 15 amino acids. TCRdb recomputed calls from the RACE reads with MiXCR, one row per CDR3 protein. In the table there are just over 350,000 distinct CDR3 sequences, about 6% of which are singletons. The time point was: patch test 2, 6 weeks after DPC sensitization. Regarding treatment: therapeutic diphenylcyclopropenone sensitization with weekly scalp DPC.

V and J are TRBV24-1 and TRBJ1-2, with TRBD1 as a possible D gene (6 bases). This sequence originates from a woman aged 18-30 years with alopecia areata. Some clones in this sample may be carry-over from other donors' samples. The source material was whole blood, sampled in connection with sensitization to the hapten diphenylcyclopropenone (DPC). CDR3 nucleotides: TGTGCCACCAGTGATCCGGGGGGCCGAAACTATGGCTACACCTTC. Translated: CATSDPGGRNYGYTF.